This entry concerns a single T cell receptor beta chain. The target antigen is unknown. This sample is part of a study of identifying expanded T cells in peripheral blood. The study, taken as a whole, reports: Approximately 2-week clone count variance significantly increased as total template count grew. Differentially abundant clones: roughly 1.2 between replicates, 16.4 at 2 to 3 weeks, 19 at four.

From germline, CDR1 is SQVTM and CDR2 ANQGSEA. Trimming cost V 5 bases and J 7 bases, with 17 bases left between them. The CDR3 sequence is 13 residues long. Sequenced by immunoSEQ multiplex PCR; TCRdb stores in-frame clones only, minus some. The table lists 120,000 or so clones, 84% of them singletons. During the collection period, no donor immune events like infections were recorded. This receptor was obtained from a person between 18 and 69 years old in good health. Sequences were obtained from blood. The chain couples TRBV29-1 to TRBJ1-2; weak D call: TRBD1 (5 bases). The DNA for the CDR3 is TGCAGCGTTCGTGGCAGGGAAGGTGTTGGCTACACCTTC. This translates into CSVRGREGVGYTF.